One sample yielded the 2 T cell receptor beta chains listed below, sequenced in a study of regulatory T cells in long-lasting Graves disease. The time point is: persistent/refractory GD, antithyroid drugs over 5 years with positive TRAb. Extracted PBMC RNA gave rise to the TCR library. CDR3 regions were amplified by Arm-PCR using iRepertoire HTBI primers to build TCR beta libraries. TCRdb passed the multiplex PCR reads through MiXCR, listing each CDR3 protein once. The sample carries more than 650,000 distinct CDR3 sequences, roughly 30% recorded once. The material sequenced was peripheral blood mononuclear cells (PBMCs), taken when the disease was refractory, from a patient treated with antithyroid drugs. The receptors here all came from a female donor with Graves disease.

With respect to this clonotype: The junction departs from germline at one end; a sequencing error may be responsible. The rearrangement links TRBV5-1 to TRBJ1-1; TRBD1 is a possible D gene (5 bases). Germline lookup yields CDR1 SGHRS and CDR2 YFSETQ. The CDR3 is 13 amino acids. CDR3 nucleotide sequence: TGTGCCAGCAGTCAGGGATTGGGTACTGAAGCTTTCTTT. Translation gives CASSQGLGTEAFF.

The chain links TRBV10-2 to TRBJ2-7, with D perhaps TRBD2 (5 bases). The CDR3 totals 18 residues. Looked up from germline, CDR1 is WSHSY and CDR2 is SAAADI. Trimming removed 0 bases from V and 1 base from J, with 19 bases in between. The CDR3: CASSESGESYSASYEQYF. The CDR3 nucleotides read TGCGCCAGCAGTGAGTCCGGGGAATCTTATTCCGCTTCCTACGAGCAGTACTTC.